The rows below give T cell receptor beta chains drawn from one sample of a study of Tregs in tolerant kidney transplant recipients. Libraries were prepared by immunoSEQ multiplex PCR; TCRdb keeps only in-frame clonotypes and omits some of them. The sample consists of roughly 70,000 clones, more than 70% of them appearing once. This specimen was CD4+ T cells from blood (PBMCs), taken 6 months after the transplant. The receptors were sampled from a human patient who received a combined kidney and bone marrow transplant. Some T cells here may be from the graft donor. Each CDR3 is given with its conserved first and last residue. A D gene is named only where the DNA matches it firmly. Clone size is not always given. Where it is, it says once, few, many or a class for expanded clones.

d_call j_call cdr3_length v_call clone_size cdr3_nt cdr3_aa
. TRBJ1-6 15 TRBV9 once TGTGCCAGCAGCCTCAGTTCCAAAACCCATTCACCCCTCCACTTT CASSLSSKTHSPLHF
. TRBJ1-2 14 TRBV7-2 once TGTGCCAGCAGCTTACAGGGGACAAACTATGGCTACACCTTC CASSLQGTNYGYTF
TRBD1 TRBJ1-1 14 TRBV7-8 . TGTGCCAGCTACCCGGGACAGGGGAACATTGAAGCTTTCTTT CASYPGQGNIEAFF
. TRBJ2-5 16 TRBV4-1 . TGCGCCAGCAGCCCCTCAAGGACTCACCTCCAAGAGACCCAGTACTTC CASSPSRTHLQETQYF
TRBD1 TRBJ2-7 15 TRBV7-8 . TGTGCCAGCAGCTTGCGACAGGGGAATTACAACGAGCAGTACTTC CASSLRQGNYNEQYF
. TRBJ1-1 14 TRBV6-1 . TGTGCCAGCAGAGCCGGGACACTGAACACTGAAGCTTTCTTT CASRAGTLNTEAFF
TRBD1 TRBJ1-2 15 TRBV7-9 once TGTGCCAGCAGCTTCTCCTTCAGGGGGAGCGATGGCTACACCTTC CASSFSFRGSDGYTF
TRBD2 TRBJ2-2 15 TRBV4-2 few TGTGCCAGCAGTTTTACTAGCGGGGGGACCGGGGAGCTGTTTTTT CASSFTSGGTGELFF
TRBD1 TRBJ2-7 16 TRBV27 . TGTGCCAGCAGTCTTAAACCGGGACAGGGGACCTACGAGCAGTACTTC CASSLKPGQGTYEQYF
TRBD2 TRBJ2-7 15 TRBV10-3 . TGTGCCATCAGTCGACTAGCGGGGGGAACCTACGAGCAGTACTTC CAISRLAGGTYEQYF
TRBD2 TRBJ2-3 19 TRBV4-3 . TGCGCCAGCAGCCAAGAACCAGTAGCGGGAGGGCCTAGCACAGATACGCAGTATTTT CASSQEPVAGGPSTDTQYF
TRBD1 TRBJ1-1 14 TRBV27 . TGTGCCAGCAGTTTAAGGACAGGGAACGCTGAAGCTTTCTTT CASSLRTGNAEAFF
. TRBJ2-5 14 TRBV5-4 . TGTGCCAGCAGCTTGGGACAGGCAGAAGAGACCCAGTACTTC CASSLGQAEETQYF
TRBD1 TRBJ2-7 15 TRBV5-1 . TGCGCCAGCAGCTTGTGGGGACAGTTAACCTACGAGCAGTACTTC CASSLWGQLTYEQYF
. TRBJ1-5 15 TRBV28 few TGTGCCAGCAGCGACAGAGAAGGGGGCAATCAGCCCCAGCATTTT CASSDREGGNQPQHF
. TRBJ2-7 16 TRBV6-5 . TGTGCCAGCAGTTACTCTGGGGGCCACCCGGGCTACGAGCAGTACTTC CASSYSGGHPGYEQYF
. TRBJ1-5 13 TRBV30 . TGTGCCTGGAGTGGAAGGGGAAAAGGTTCCCAGCATTTT CAWSGRGKGSQHF
. TRBJ2-6 18 TRBV5-1 . TGCGCCAGCAGCTCGACGACAAGGTCAAGCTCTGGGGCCAACGTCCTGACTTTC CASSSTTRSSSGANVLTF
TRBD1 TRBJ2-7 15 TRBV7-8 . TGTGCCAGCAGCTTAGGCGTCGGGACAGGGTACGAGCAGTACTTC CASSLGVGTGYEQYF
. TRBJ1-6 14 TRBV2 . TGTGCCAGCATGGAGGGACGGAATAATTCACCCCTCCACTTT CASMEGRNNSPLHF
TRBD2 TRBJ2-6 17 TRBV19 once TGTGCCAGTAGTATCGCGACAGTCTCTCTGGGGGGGGACGTCCTGACTTTC CASSIATVSLGGDVLTF